Shown below are 27 T cell receptor beta chains from a single sample sequenced in a study of beta chain features in type 1 diabetes. Every bit of the isolated RNA underwent reverse transcription, so sequencing read expressed TCRB transcripts. The method was immunoSEQ multiplex PCR; TCRdb's version includes in-frame clones alone and lacks a portion of them. The repertoire holds under 800,000 clones, with 15% to 19% as singletons. Sequences were obtained from naive CD4+ T cells from blood. The receptors were gathered from a man in his late teens or twenties in good health.

The chain recombines TRBV25-1 with TRBJ2-1, with unresolved D. V was clipped by 9 bases and J by 3 bases, with 12 bases between them. The CDR3 spans 13 residues. CDR1 is MGHDK, CDR2 SYGVNS, per germline. This CDR3 is CASSIWGYNEQFF. DNA for the CDR3: TGTGCCAGTTCCATCTGGGGCTACAATGAGCAGTTCTTC. Full variable domain (remainder filled in from reference TRBV25-1 and TRBJ2-1): EADIYQTPRYLVIGTGKKITLECSQTMGHDKMYWYQQDPGMELHLIHYSYGVNSTEKGDLSSESTVSRIRTEHFPLTLESARPSHTSQYLCASSIWGYNEQFFGPGTRLTVL.

V and J are TRBV11-1 and TRBJ2-2; D is ambiguous. V dropped 5 bases and J dropped 8 bases, with 24 bases sitting between them. The CDR3 runs 17 residues. In germline, CDR1 is SGHAT, CDR2 FQDESV (reference sequence). CDR3 residues: CASSRSPALPGAGELFF. In nucleotides, the CDR3 is TGTGCCAGCAGCCGTTCGCCGGCTCTTCCTGGAGCAGGGGAGCTGTTTTTT.

This clone was observed a handful of times. The rearrangement links TRBV5-4 to TRBJ2-1, with 9 bases matching TRBD2. The CDR3 covers 16 residues. Germline CDR1 and CDR2: SGHNT and YYREEE (reference sequence). V lost 0 bases, J lost 5 bases, and 6 bases stayed unmatched. The CDR3 loop reads CASSLGGGVQNNEQFF. The CDR3 bases are TGTGCCAGCAGCTTGGGCGGGGGGGTTCAGAACAATGAGCAGTTCTTC.

This chain joins TRBV7-9 and TRBJ2-3; TRBD2 agrees at 10 bases. J was trimmed by 3 bases and V by 5 bases; bases with no gene match: 8. Germline V gene lookup returns CDR1 SEHNR and CDR2 FQNEAQ (reference sequence). The CDR3 sequence is 16 residues long. CDR3 region: CASSRGLAGGTDTQYF. CDR3 sequence (DNA): TGTGCCAGCAGCCGGGGATTAGCGGGGGGAACAGATACGCAGTATTTT.

The chain recombines TRBV7-2 with TRBJ2-5; D may correspond to TRBD1 or TRBD2 (6 bases each). This CDR3 has 15 amino acids. V was clipped by 2 bases and J by 5 bases, with 15 bases between them. Germline lookup yields CDR1 SGHTA and CDR2 FQGNSA. CDR3 region: CASSLRGRVVETQYF. Written as DNA, the CDR3 is TGTGCCAGCAGCTTACGGGGGCGCGTTGTGGAGACCCAGTACTTC.

The genes are TRBV4-3 and TRBJ1-5; 8 nucleotides match TRBD1. The J segment lost 6 bases and the V segment lost 4 bases, leaving 11 bases of the junction unmatched. CDR1 and CDR2 (germline): LGHNA, YSLEER. The CDR3 runs to 16 residues. CDR3 bases: TGCGCCAGCAGCCGAGGAACAGGGGGAGTTGGTCAGCCCCAGCATTTT. This encodes CASSRGTGGVGQPQHF.

The chain joins TRBV7-2 to TRBJ2-1, with D unresolved. CDR1 SGHTA and CDR2 FQGNSA come from the germline V gene. There are 14 residues in the CDR3. The V end lost 7 bases, the J end lost 0 bases, and 10 bases lay between the germline ends. Here the CDR3 DNA reads TGTGCCAGCACGCAACATCCCTCCTACAATGAGCAGTTCTTC. As protein: CASTQHPSYNEQFF.

This clone was recorded a few times. The chain couples TRBV11-2 to TRBJ2-1; no clear D gene. V was cut by 2 bases and J by 2 bases, with 1 base left in between. CDR3 length: 12 amino acids. From germline, CDR1 is SGHAT and CDR2 FQNNGV. CDR3 sequence: CASSLPYNEQFF. CDR3 coding DNA: TGTGCCAGCAGCTTACCCTACAATGAGCAGTTCTTC.

The rearrangement uses TRBV7-8 and TRBJ2-6, with D unresolved. Germline V CDR1 and CDR2: SGHVS, FQNEAQ. V lost 8 bases to trimming and J lost 4 bases, with 9 bases between them. CDR3 length equals 13 residues. The CDR3 nucleotides are TGTGCCAGCTTTTTAGCCGGGGCCAACGTCCTGACTTTC. Translating it yields CASFLAGANVLTF. The whole variable domain, filled in from reference TRBV7-8 and TRBJ2-6, reads GAGVSQSPRYKVAKRGQDVALRCDPISGHVSLFWYQQALGQGPEFLTYFQNEAQLDKSGLPSDRFFAERPEGSVSTLKIQRTQQEDSAVYLCASFLAGANVLTFGAGSRLTVL.

This chain uses TRBV5-1 with TRBJ2-7; possible D gene TRBD2, 5 bases. Trimming shortened V by 4 bases and J by 6 bases, and 14 bases separated the two germline ends. The CDR3 is made up of 13 amino acids. The V gene's germline CDR1 is SGHRS and CDR2 YFSETQ. The chain's CDR3 is CASSVDGLGEQYF. CDR3 sequence (DNA): TGCGCCAGCAGCGTGGACGGACTCGGCGAGCAGTACTTC.

The rearrangement joins TRBV19 to TRBJ1-2; 7 bases map to TRBD1. The CDR3 runs 15 residues. J lost 2 bases, V lost 8 bases, and 11 bases had no gene match. Germline CDR1 reads LNHDA; CDR2 reads SQIVND (reference sequence). The CDR3 sequence: CASGFVGDRNYGYTF. CDR3 nucleotide sequence: TGTGCCAGTGGCTTCGTGGGGGACAGAAACTATGGCTACACCTTC.

The chain employs TRBV5-1 and TRBJ2-7; 8 nucleotides agree with TRBD1. Germline values: CDR1 SGHRS, CDR2 YFSETQ. This CDR3 region has 15 residues. The ends lost 4 bases at V and 3 bases at J; junction bases unmatched: 9. The CDR3 region has the DNA TGCGCCAGCAGCCCTCGAACCGGGACAGGCTACGAGCAGTACTTC. Its translation is CASSPRTGTGYEQYF.

This clone has ten or more counts. This sample also contains other DNA sequences that code for the same CDR3. This sequence joins TRBV7-2 and TRBJ2-5, with D unresolved. The CDR3 loop spans 11 amino acids. V was cut by 2 bases and J by 3 bases, with 1 base left in between. The germline gives CDR1 SGHTA, CDR2 FQGNSA. The CDR3 nucleotides read TGTGCCAGCAGCTTAAAAGAGACCCAGTACTTC. Residues: CASSLKETQYF.

The chain combines TRBV27 with TRBJ1-2, with unresolved D. The CDR3 is 14 residues long. CDR1 and CDR2 (germline): MNHEY, SMNVEV (reference sequence). V gave up 1 base and J gave up 6 bases, with 12 bases separating them. The CDR3 DNA sequence: TGTGCCAGCAGTTTATGGGCCAGCACGAATGGCTACACCTTC. It codes for CASSLWASTNGYTF.

The sample holds a few counts of this clone. The chain carries TRBV30 and TRBJ1-5; TRBD1 is a possible D gene (6 bases). CDR1 is GTSNPN and CDR2 is SVGIG in the germline V gene (reference sequence). V was shortened by 6 bases and J by 3 bases, with 18 bases between the two germline ends. The CDR3 sequence is 15 residues long. The CDR3 DNA sequence: TGTGCCTGTTCCCCGGGCCAGGGGCTCAATCAGCCCCAGCATTTT. The encoded protein is CACSPGQGLNQPQHF.

V is TRBV29-1 and J is TRBJ1-2; a possible D gene is TRBD1 (6 bases). The length of the CDR3 is 14 residues. Trimming cost V 2 bases and J 7 bases, with 17 bases left between them. Germline loops: CDR1 SQVTM, CDR2 ANQGSEA. CDR3 in DNA: TGCAGCGTTGAAAGGGGGTGGACATCGGCTGGCTACACCTTC. It encodes CSVERGWTSAGYTF.

This clone was counted at least ten times. The chain carries TRBV4-3 and TRBJ2-4; tentatively, D is TRBD1 (5 bases). V was trimmed by 0 bases and J by 7 bases, leaving 13 bases between them. CDR3 length: 15 amino acids. Per germline, CDR1 LGHNA and CDR2 YSLEER. In DNA form, the CDR3 reads TGCGCCAGCAGCCAAGATGGGGCGTCGAGGAACATTCAGTACTTC. This codes for CASSQDGASRNIQYF.

This clone was seen more than once but under ten times. The chain recombines TRBV28 with TRBJ2-7, with 7 nucleotides matching TRBD1. V lost 10 bases and J lost 4; bases outside the gene matches: 4. CDR1 is MDHEN and CDR2 is SYDVKM in the germline V gene. The CDR3 loop spans 11 amino acids. CDR3 DNA sequence: TGTGCCAAGCAGGGGGAGTACGAGCAGTACTTC. It codes for CAKQGEYEQYF.

This clone was observed a handful of times. This chain uses TRBV23-1 with TRBJ1-1; tentative D call: TRBD1 (5 bases). TRBV23-1 carries the ORF label, with uncertain function. Trimming took 3 bases from V and 1 from J, leaving 12 bases between them. The CDR3 sequence is 15 residues long. The CDR3 loop reads CASSHGGARNTEAFF. In DNA form, the CDR3 reads TGCGCCAGCAGTCACGGTGGGGCAAGGAACACTGAAGCTTTCTTT.

The J gene is TRBJ1-3, the V gene TRBV6-5; no reliable D call. The CDR3 consists of 14 residues. In germline, CDR1 is MNHEY, CDR2 SVGAGI. V shed 4 bases and J shed 4 bases, with 11 bases lying between them. The CDR3 loop reads CASSLSTRGNTIYF. The CDR3 DNA reads TGTGCCAGCAGTTTATCGACTAGGGGAAACACCATATATTTT.

This clone was recorded once. The chain joins TRBV28 to TRBJ2-7; D might be TRBD1 or TRBD2, each matching 5 bases. V lost 6 bases and J lost 0, with 18 bases in between. CDR3 size: 16 residues. Germline CDR1 is MDHEN and CDR2 is SYDVKM. The CDR3 region is CASRRPQGGFSYEQYF. The CDR3 DNA reads as TGTGCCAGCAGGCGCCCTCAGGGCGGGTTCTCCTACGAGCAGTACTTC.

This clone was observed a handful of times. The rearrangement links TRBV7-2 to TRBJ2-1, with D unclear. This CDR3 comprises 14 residues. Germline V gene lookup returns CDR1 SGHTA and CDR2 FQGNSA. With 1 base removed from V and 5 bases from J, the gap between germline ends came to 9 bases. The CDR3 DNA is TGTGCCAGCAGCTTAGAGGTACTTCACAATGAGCAGTTCTTC. It is translated as CASSLEVLHNEQFF.

This clone has more than one count but fewer than ten. This rearrangement joins TRBV6-6 to TRBJ2-2; D ambiguous. CDR3 size: 14 residues. Deletions cut 7 bases from V and 0 bases from J, with 9 bases between. Looked up from germline, CDR1 is MNHNY and CDR2 is SVGAGI (reference sequence). The CDR3 spells CASKGRSNTGELFF. The CDR3 DNA sequence: TGTGCCAGCAAAGGCAGATCGAACACCGGGGAGCTGTTTTTT.

The table lists this clone with a few counts. The chain has TRBV5-1 and TRBJ2-7; weak D call: TRBD2 (5 bases). The CDR3 sequence is 16 residues long. Trimming removed 0 bases from V and 0 bases from J, with 13 bases in between. Germline CDR1 reads SGHRS; CDR2 reads YFSETQ. For the CDR3, the DNA is TGCGCCAGCAGCTTGGACGGGGTTGATGCCTCCTACGAGCAGTACTTC. Encoded protein: CASSLDGVDASYEQYF.

The chain has TRBV7-9 and TRBJ1-4, with D hard to call. Germline V lookup: CDR1 SEHNR, CDR2 FQNEAQ (reference sequence). Trimming removed 2 bases from V and 5 bases from J, with 9 bases in between. The CDR3 is made up of 14 amino acids. Here the CDR3 DNA reads TGTGCCAGCAGCTTACAGGTTACCAATGAAAAACTGTTTTTT. It yields the protein CASSLQVTNEKLFF.

The CDR3 DNA reads as TGTGCCAGCAGCCAAGGGTTCGGGTGGGGCGAGCAGTACTTC. Amino acids: CASSQGFGWGEQYF. The rearrangement joins TRBV14 to TRBJ2-7; D is undetermined. V lost 1 base and J lost 6, with 13 bases in between. Germline values: CDR1 SGHDN, CDR2 FVKESK. This CDR3 has 14 residues.

The sample holds a few counts of this clone. This chain joins TRBV7-3 and TRBJ1-3; tentative D call: TRBD1 (5 bases). In germline, CDR1 is SGHTA, CDR2 FQGTGA. The CDR3 contains 14 residues. Trimming removed 2 bases from V and 4 bases from J, with 9 bases in between. The CDR3 loop reads CASSLSAGGNTIYF. The CDR3 DNA sequence: TGTGCCAGCAGCTTATCCGCAGGGGGAAACACCATATATTTT.